The T cell receptor (beta chain) described here comes from a study of T-cell memory formation after mild COVID-19. Regarding the study as a whole: Those CD4+ clones that contracted were mainly in CM and EM (CD8+ ones in EMRA).

Concerning this clonotype itself: As yet, its antigen is unknown.

TCRdb itself ran the 5' RACE reads through MiXCR, one entry per CDR3 protein. This sample yields about 140,000 distinct CDR3 sequences, of which approximately 26% are seen a single time; roughly 24% belongs to the top ten. With 6 bases removed from V and 4 bases from J, the gap between germline ends came to 13 bases. The CDR3 has 14 residues. Source material: PBMCs or a T cell subset sorted from them (not recorded which). This chain links TRBV12-3 or TRBV12-4 with TRBJ2-1; the D gene is possibly TRBD1 (6 bases). The sequence was obtained from an adult woman who had mild COVID-19 (a few samples of this study predate the infection). Cell type and time point are not known. CDR3 sequence reads: CASSPWTVYNEQFF. CDR3 nucleotide sequence: TGTGCCAGCAGCCCATGGACAGTTTACAATGAGCAGTTCTTC.